This T cell receptor (beta chain) stems from a study of CD8 T cells in Susac syndrome. The study, taken as a whole, reports: The study admitted that it had a relatively small number of individuals in its TCR sequencing and HLA analysis.

Roughly 0.45 to 1 ug RNA was reverse transcribed with random hexamers. One entry per CDR3 protein, called by TCRdb with MiXCR from the immunoSEQ multiplex PCR reads. The sample lists about 210,000 distinct CDR3 sequences, 85% to 95% occurring once. CDR3 length: 14 amino acids. Trimming cost V 6 bases and J 3 bases, with 12 bases left between them. Sequencing targeted TCR beta in blood CD8+ and CD4+ T cells. Under recently defined diagnostic criteria, the patients with Susac syndrome qualified as having definite or probable disease. Comments on this clonotype: Its specificity is unknown.

The source of this sequence is a human donor with Susac syndrome. Sequencing was performed on CD4+ T cells from PBMCs. This sequence joins TRBV12-3 or TRBV12-4 and TRBJ1-5, with D possibly TRBD1 on 5 matching bases. As DNA, the CDR3 is TGTGCCAGCAGCCCCCCAGGGACCAATCAGCCCCAGCATTTT. This codes for CASSPPGTNQPQHF.